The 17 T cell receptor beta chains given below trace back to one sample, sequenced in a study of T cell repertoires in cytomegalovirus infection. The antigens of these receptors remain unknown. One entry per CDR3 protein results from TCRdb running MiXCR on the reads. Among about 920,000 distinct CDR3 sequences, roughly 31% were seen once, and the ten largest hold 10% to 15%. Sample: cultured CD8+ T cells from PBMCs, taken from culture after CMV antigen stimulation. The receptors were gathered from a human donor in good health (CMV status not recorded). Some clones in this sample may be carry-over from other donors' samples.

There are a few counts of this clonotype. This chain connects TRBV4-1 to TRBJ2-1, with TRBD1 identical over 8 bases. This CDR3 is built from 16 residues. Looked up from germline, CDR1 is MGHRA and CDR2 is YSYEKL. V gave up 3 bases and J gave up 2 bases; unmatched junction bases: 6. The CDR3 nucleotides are TGCGCCAGCAGCCAGGGACAGGACTTACCCTACAATGAGCAGTTCTTC. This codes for CASSQGQDLPYNEQFF.

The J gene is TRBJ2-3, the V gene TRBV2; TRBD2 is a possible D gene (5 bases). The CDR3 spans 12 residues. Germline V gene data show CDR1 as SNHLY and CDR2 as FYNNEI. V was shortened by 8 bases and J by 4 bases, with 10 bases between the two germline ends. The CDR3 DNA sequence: TGTGCCAGCCCGAGAGGGCCAGATACGCAGTATTTT. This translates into CASPRGPDTQYF.

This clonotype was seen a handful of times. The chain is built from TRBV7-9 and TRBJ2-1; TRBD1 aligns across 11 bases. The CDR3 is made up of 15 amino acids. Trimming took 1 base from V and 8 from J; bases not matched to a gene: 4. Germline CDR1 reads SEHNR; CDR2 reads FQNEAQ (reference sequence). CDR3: CASSLVGQGVDEQFF. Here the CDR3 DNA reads TGTGCCAGCAGCTTAGTGGGACAGGGGGTCGATGAGCAGTTCTTC.

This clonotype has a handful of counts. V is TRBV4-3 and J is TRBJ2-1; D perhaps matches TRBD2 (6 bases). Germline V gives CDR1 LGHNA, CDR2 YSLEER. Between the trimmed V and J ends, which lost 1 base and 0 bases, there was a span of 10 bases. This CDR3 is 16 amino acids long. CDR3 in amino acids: CASSQAGVTSYNEQFF. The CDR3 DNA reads TGCGCCAGCAGCCAAGCGGGGGTGACCTCCTACAATGAGCAGTTCTTC.

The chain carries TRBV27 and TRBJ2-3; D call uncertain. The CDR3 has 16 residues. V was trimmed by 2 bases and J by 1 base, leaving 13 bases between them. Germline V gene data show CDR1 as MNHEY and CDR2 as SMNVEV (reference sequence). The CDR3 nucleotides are TGTGCCAGCAGTTTAGGGATAGGCCGTCGCACAGATACGCAGTATTTT. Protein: CASSLGIGRRTDTQYF.

The CDR3 DNA follows: TGTGCCAGCAGTGACAGGGTGGATGAAAAACTGTTTTTT. Translating it yields CASSDRVDEKLFF. V is TRBV2 and J is TRBJ1-4, with D maybe TRBD1 (5 bases). CDR3 length: 13 amino acids. V gave up 3 bases and J gave up 6 bases, with 8 bases separating them. Germline assignment: CDR1 SNHLY and CDR2 FYNNEI.

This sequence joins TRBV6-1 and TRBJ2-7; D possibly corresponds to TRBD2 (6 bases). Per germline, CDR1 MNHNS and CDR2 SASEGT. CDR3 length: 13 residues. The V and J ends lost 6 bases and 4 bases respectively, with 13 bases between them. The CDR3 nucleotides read TGTGCCAGCAGCCCCCTCGGGGGATACGAGCAGTACGTC. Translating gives CASSPLGGYEQYV.

CDR3 residues: CASSIVSDGELFF. The CDR3 DNA is TGTGCCAGTAGTATAGTTTCGGACGGGGAGCTGTTTTTT. This chain joins TRBV19 and TRBJ2-2, with unresolved D. Deletions cut 1 base from V and 7 bases from J, with 7 bases between. Germline V gene sequence: CDR1 LNHDA, CDR2 SQIVND (reference sequence). The length of the CDR3 is 13 residues. The whole variable domain, remainder taken from reference TRBV19 and TRBJ2-2, is DGGITQSPKYLFRKEGQNVTLSCEQNLNHDAMYWYRQDPGQGLRLIYYSQIVNDFQKGDIAEGYSVSREKKESFPLTVTSAQKNPTAFYLCASSIVSDGELFFGEGSRLTVL.

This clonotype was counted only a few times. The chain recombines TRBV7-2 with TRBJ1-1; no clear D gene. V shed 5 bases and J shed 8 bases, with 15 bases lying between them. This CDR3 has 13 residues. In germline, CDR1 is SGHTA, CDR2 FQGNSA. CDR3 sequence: CASSPGRIGEAFF. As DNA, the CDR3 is TGTGCCAGCAGCCCTGGACGGATAGGGGAAGCTTTCTTT. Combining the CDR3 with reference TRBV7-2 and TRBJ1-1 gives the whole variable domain GAGVSQSPSNKVTEKGKDVELRCDPISGHTALYWYRQSLGQGLEFLIYFQGNSAPDKSGLPSDRFSAERTGGSVSTLTIQRTQQEDSAVYLCASSPGRIGEAFFGQGTRLTVV.

The CDR3 region is CASSPSGGLGGARIRETQYF. CDR3 DNA sequence: TGTGCCAGTAGTCCCTCGGGGGGTTTAGGGGGGGCCCGGATTCGAGAGACCCAGTACTTC. The V and J genes are TRBV19 and TRBJ2-5, with a possible D match to TRBD2 (7 bases). This CDR3 has 20 residues. The V gene lost 5 bases and the J gene lost 4 bases, with 32 bases spanning the gap. The germline V gene has CDR1 LNHDA and CDR2 SQIVND (reference sequence).

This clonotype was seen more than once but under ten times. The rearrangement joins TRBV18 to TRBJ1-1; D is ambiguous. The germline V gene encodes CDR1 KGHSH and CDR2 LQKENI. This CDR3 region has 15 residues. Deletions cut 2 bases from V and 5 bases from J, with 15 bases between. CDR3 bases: TGTGCCAGCTCACCATTACTTGCTTCGGAGACTGAAGCTTTCTTT. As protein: CASSPLLASETEAFF.

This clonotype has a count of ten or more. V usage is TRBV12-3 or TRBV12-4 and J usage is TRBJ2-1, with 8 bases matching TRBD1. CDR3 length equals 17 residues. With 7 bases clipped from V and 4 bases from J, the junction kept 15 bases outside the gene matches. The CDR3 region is CASTSFPWTGRYNEQFF. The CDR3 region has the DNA TGTGCCAGCACCTCATTCCCCTGGACAGGGAGGTACAATGAGCAGTTCTTC.

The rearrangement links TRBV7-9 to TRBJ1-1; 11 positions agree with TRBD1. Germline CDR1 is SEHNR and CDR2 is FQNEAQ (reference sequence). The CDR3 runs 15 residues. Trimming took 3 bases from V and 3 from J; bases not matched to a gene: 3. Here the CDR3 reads CASSFPDRGHTEAFF. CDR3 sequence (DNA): TGTGCCAGCAGCTTCCCGGACAGGGGGCACACTGAAGCTTTCTTT.

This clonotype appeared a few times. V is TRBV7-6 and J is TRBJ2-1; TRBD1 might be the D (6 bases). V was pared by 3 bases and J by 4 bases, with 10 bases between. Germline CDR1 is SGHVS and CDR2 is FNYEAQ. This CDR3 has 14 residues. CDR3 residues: CASSFQTGYNEQFF. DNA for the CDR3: TGTGCCAGCAGCTTCCAGACAGGATACAATGAGCAGTTCTTC.

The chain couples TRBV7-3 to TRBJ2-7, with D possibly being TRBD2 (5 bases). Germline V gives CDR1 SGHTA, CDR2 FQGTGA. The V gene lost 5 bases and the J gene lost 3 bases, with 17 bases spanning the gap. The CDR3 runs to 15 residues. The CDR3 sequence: CASSPRLTRGYEQYV. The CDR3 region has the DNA TGTGCCAGCAGCCCGCGACTAACCCGGGGCTACGAGCAGTACGTC.

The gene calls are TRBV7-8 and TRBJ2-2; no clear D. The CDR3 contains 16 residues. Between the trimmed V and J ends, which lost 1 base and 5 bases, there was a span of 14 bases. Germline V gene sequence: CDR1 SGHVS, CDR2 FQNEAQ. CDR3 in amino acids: CASSLDLRPSTGELFF. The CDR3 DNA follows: TGTGCCAGCAGCTTAGATCTGCGCCCGAGTACCGGGGAGCTGTTTTTT.

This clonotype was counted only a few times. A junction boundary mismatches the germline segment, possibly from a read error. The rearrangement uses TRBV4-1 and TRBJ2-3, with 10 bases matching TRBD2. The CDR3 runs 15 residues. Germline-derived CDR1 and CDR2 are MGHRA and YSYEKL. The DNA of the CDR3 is TGTGCCAGCAGTCAGCGGGGGGGTGGCACAGATACGCAGTATTTT. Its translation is CASSQRGGGTDTQYF.